This T cell receptor beta chain derives from a study of immune evolution from preneoplasia to lung adenocarcinoma. Germline loops: CDR1 SGHVS, CDR2 FQNEAQ. The CDR3 length is 14 residues. V gave up 3 bases and J gave up 6 bases; unmatched junction bases: 7. Overall study findings and caveats: Top clone frequencies peaked in normal lung, apparently declining through invasive adenocarcinoma.

In its sample, this clone was seen once. Its antigen is unknown. The method was immunoSEQ multiplex PCR; TCRdb's version includes in-frame clones alone and lacks a portion of them. Of 5,000 or so clones listed, around 81% are singletons. The sequence derives from a person aged 55-80 years with lung adenocarcinoma. The chain links TRBV7-8 to TRBJ2-7, with TRBD1 identical over 8 bases. Material for sequencing was FFPE minimally invasive lung adenocarcinoma tissue. DNA for the CDR3: TGTGCCAGCAGCTTGTCCGGGACAGGCGGCGAGCAGTACTTC. It specifies CASSLSGTGGEQYF.